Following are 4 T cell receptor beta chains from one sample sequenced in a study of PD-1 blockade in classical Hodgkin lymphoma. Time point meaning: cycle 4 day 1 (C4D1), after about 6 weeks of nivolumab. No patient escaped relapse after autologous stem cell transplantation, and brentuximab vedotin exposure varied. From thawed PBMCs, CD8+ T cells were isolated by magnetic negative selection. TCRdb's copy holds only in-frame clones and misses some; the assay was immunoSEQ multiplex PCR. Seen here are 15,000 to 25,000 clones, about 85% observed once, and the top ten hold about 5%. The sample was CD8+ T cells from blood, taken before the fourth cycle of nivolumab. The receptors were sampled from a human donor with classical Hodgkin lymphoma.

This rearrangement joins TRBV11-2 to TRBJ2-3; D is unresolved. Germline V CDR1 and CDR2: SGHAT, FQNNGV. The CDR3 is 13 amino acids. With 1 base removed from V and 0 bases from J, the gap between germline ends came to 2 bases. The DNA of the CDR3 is TGTGCCAGCAGCTTAGGTAGCACAGATACGCAGTATTTT. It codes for CASSLGSTDTQYF.

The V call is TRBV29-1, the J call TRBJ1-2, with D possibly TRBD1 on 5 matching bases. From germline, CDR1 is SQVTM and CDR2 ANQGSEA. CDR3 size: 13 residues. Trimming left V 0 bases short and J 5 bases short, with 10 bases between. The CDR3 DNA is TGCAGCGTTGAAGAATCCAAGGGGTATGGCTACACCTTC. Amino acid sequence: CSVEESKGYGYTF.

CDR3 sequence: CASSPEDSVWFLAFF. CDR3 nucleotides: TGTGCCAGCAGCCCTGAGGACAGTGTTTGGTTTCTGGCTTTCTTT. This chain uses TRBV9 with TRBJ1-1; the D gene is possibly TRBD1 (6 bases). Germline CDR1 and CDR2: SGDLS and YYNGEE. The CDR3 runs 15 residues. V was pared by 4 bases and J by 11 bases, with 24 bases between.

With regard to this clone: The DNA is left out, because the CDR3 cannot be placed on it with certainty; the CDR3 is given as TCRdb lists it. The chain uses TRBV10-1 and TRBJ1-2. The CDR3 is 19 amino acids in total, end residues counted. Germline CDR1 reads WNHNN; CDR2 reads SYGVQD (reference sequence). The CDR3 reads CAGLIFQDGSRYLCYGYTF.